This is a list of T cell receptor beta chains from one sample in a study of CD8 T cells in Susac syndrome. One entry per CDR3 protein results from TCRdb running MiXCR on the immunoSEQ multiplex PCR reads. The sample gives more than 55,000 distinct CDR3 sequences, approximately 95% of which show up once; 0.24% is in the top ten. The material sequenced was CD8+ T cells from PBMCs. The source of these receptors is a human donor in good health. The CDR3 runs from the conserved cysteine through the conserved F or W. D genes are given only for firm matches. Clone size is not always given. Where it is, it says once, few, many or a class for expanded clones.

size,D,J,V,DNA,CDR3
-,TRBD1,TRBJ1-2,TRBV27,TGTGCCAGTAAATCAGGGGGTAACTATGGCTACACCTTC,CASKSGGNYGYTF
once,TRBD1,TRBJ2-5,TRBV3-1,TGTGCCAGCAGTAACCCGGGGGACAGGGAAGAGACCCAGTACTTC,CASSNPGDREETQYF
-,TRBD1,TRBJ2-1,TRBV7-3,TGTGCCAGCAGCCCAAATCGACAGGGGGGGAGGAATGAGCAGTTCTTC,CASSPNRQGGRNEQFF
-,-,TRBJ2-3,TRBV9,TGTGCCAGCAGCGTAGCAGGGAGCGGCCCACGAAATACGCAGTATTTT,CASSVAGSGPRNTQYF
-,TRBD1,TRBJ1-4,TRBV7-9,TGTGCCAGCAGCTTGTACAGGGGGCTAGATGAAAAACTGTTTTTT,CASSLYRGLDEKLFF
-,TRBD2,TRBJ2-5,TRBV30,TGTGCCTGGGACCCCGGAGCGGGGTGGGAGACCCAGTACTTC,CAWDPGAGWETQYF
once,-,TRBJ2-7,TRBV4-1,TGCGCCAGCAGCCAAGAGGGTGGGCAGTTTTACTACGAGCAGTACTTC,CASSQEGGQFYYEQYF
-,-,TRBJ1-6,TRBV4-1,TGCGCCAGCAGCCAAGAGGACAGAGACAATAATTCACCCCTCCACTTT,CASSQEDRDNNSPLHF
once,-,TRBJ2-1,TRBV29-1,TGCAGCGTTGAATCCATACGGCATGAGCAGTTCTTC,CSVESIRHEQFF
-,-,TRBJ2-7,TRBV29-1,TGCAGCGTTGAAGATTCGGGTGGGAGCTCCTACGAGCAGTACTTC,CSVEDSGGSSYEQYF
-,TRBD1,TRBJ2-1,TRBV29-1,TGCAGCTTTGGGACAGGGGGGAATGAGCAGTTCTTC,CSFGTGGNEQFF
-,-,TRBJ2-4,TRBV2,TGTGCCAGCAGTTTTCTTAGTACCAAAAACATTCAGTACTTC,CASSFLSTKNIQYF
-,TRBD1,TRBJ1-5,TRBV6-5,TGTGCCAGCAGGCATACAGGGGAACAGCCCCAGCATTTT,CASRHTGEQPQHF
-,-,TRBJ1-2,TRBV7-8,TGTGCCAGCAGCTTAGTCGGACAGAATTTTTATGATGGCTACACCTTC,CASSLVGQNFYDGYTF
-,-,TRBJ1-2,TRBV23-1,TGCGCCACCCTTTATAAGGACGGATATGGCTACACCTTC,CATLYKDGYGYTF
-,-,TRBJ1-4,TRBV4-1,TGCGCCAGCAGCCATCGGCAGGGCAATGAAAAACTGTTTTTT,CASSHRQGNEKLFF
-,TRBD2,TRBJ2-2,TRBV9,TGTGCCAGCAGCGCATCGGGACTAGCGGGGGGGCTAGGGACCGGGGAGCTGTTTTTT,CASSASGLAGGLGTGELFF
-,-,TRBJ2-1,TRBV5-1,TGCGCCAGCAGCTTGTCTTCGGGCTCCTACAATGAGCAGTTCTTC,CASSLSSGSYNEQFF
-,-,TRBJ1-5,TRBV4-1,TGCGCCAGCAGCCCGCAATGGGGCAATCAGCCCCAGCATTTT,CASSPQWGNQPQHF
-,-,TRBJ2-1,TRBV6-5,TGTGCCAGCAGTTACGGGGGCGGTAGGAATGAGCAGTTCTTC,CASSYGGGRNEQFF
few,-,TRBJ2-1,TRBV29-1,TGCAGCGTTGACAGGTACAATGAGCAGTTCTTC,CSVDRYNEQFF
-,TRBD2,TRBJ2-7,TRBV29-1,TGCAGCGTTGAAAGGGAGGGGCTGGGGTACTTC,CSVEREGLGYF
-,-,TRBJ2-7,TRBV7-9,TGTGCCAGCAGCTTCTCTGGGCAGGGCACTCAGGAGCAGTACTTC,CASSFSGQGTQEQYF
-,-,TRBJ2-1,TRBV6-5,TGTGCCAGCAGTTACATAAAGAGCTCCTACAATGAGCAGTTCTTC,CASSYIKSSYNEQFF
-,-,TRBJ2-7,TRBV27,TGTGCCAGCAGTTTCGGCGGTTGGTACGAGCAGTACTTC,CASSFGGWYEQYF
-,TRBD1,TRBJ2-3,TRBV27,TGTGCCAGCAGTTCGATGGACAGGGTTGGGGAAGATACGCAGTATTTT,CASSSMDRVGEDTQYF
-,TRBD1,TRBJ2-7,TRBV28,TGTGCCAGCAGCACCAGAATGGACAGGGGGCTCAGACCCTCCTACGAGCAGTACTTC,CASSTRMDRGLRPSYEQYF
-,-,TRBJ1-2,TRBV4-1,TGCGCCAGCAGCCAAGGGGACCTTCAGGGCTATGGCTACACCTTC,CASSQGDLQGYGYTF
-,TRBD1,TRBJ1-6,TRBV7-9,TGTGCCAGCAGCTTATCGGGGACAGGGATTTCAGACCTCCACTTT,CASSLSGTGISDLHF
-,TRBD2,TRBJ2-1,TRBV14,TGTGCCAGCAGCCGATGGACTAGCGTCTGGAATGAGCAGTTCTTC,CASSRWTSVWNEQFF
once,-,TRBJ2-7,TRBV10-3,TGTGCCATCAGTGCGGTAGACGAGCAGTACTTC,CAISAVDEQYF
-,-,TRBJ1-1,TRBV6-1,TGTGCCAGCAGTGCCCACCCTGGTAGGAACACTGAAGCTTTCTTT,CASSAHPGRNTEAFF
-,-,TRBJ2-3,TRBV7-9,TGTGCCAGCAGCTTACATGAGGGCCTAAGCACAGATACGCAGTATTTT,CASSLHEGLSTDTQYF
-,-,TRBJ2-1,TRBV7-9,TGTGCCAGCAGCCAGTCGGGGAGCTCCTACAATGAGCAGTTCTTC,CASSQSGSSYNEQFF
once,-,TRBJ1-6,TRBV7-8,TGTGCCAGCAGCTTAGGATGGGGGAGTTCACCCCTCCACTTT,CASSLGWGSSPLHF
-,-,TRBJ2-2,TRBV2,TGTGCCAGCAGGGCTAGGAGCTCTTACACCGGGGAGCTGTTTTTT,CASRARSSYTGELFF
-,-,TRBJ2-5,TRBV29-1,TGCAGCGTTGAGATTATAGGGGCAGAGACCCAGTACTTC,CSVEIIGAETQYF
-,-,TRBJ2-7,TRBV13,TGTGCCAGCAGCCGCGACTGGTCCTACGAGCAGTACTTC,CASSRDWSYEQYF
-,-,TRBJ1-2,TRBV27,TGTGCCAGCAGTTTATCCAGGGACTATGGCTACACCTTC,CASSLSRDYGYTF
-,TRBD1,TRBJ2-4,TRBV30,TGTGCCTGGAGTTCCGGGACAGGGAAAAACATTCAGTACTTC,CAWSSGTGKNIQYF
-,-,TRBJ2-2,TRBV6-2/TRBV6-3,TGTGCCAGCAGTTACGACACCGGGGAGCTGTTTTTT,CASSYDTGELFF
-,-,TRBJ1-5,TRBV7-9,TGTGCCAGCAGCCAAGGCCGGGGTAATCAGCCCCAGCATTTT,CASSQGRGNQPQHF
-,TRBD1,TRBJ2-7,TRBV10-3,TGTGCCATCAGTAGTGGACAGGGCTACGAGCAGTACTTC,CAISSGQGYEQYF
-,-,TRBJ1-5,TRBV6-2/TRBV6-3,TGTGCCAGCAGTAACGAGGGGATTAGCAATCAGCCCCAGCATTTT,CASSNEGISNQPQHF
-,TRBD2,TRBJ2-1,TRBV7-9,TGTGCCAGCAGCTTAGCAGCGGGGGGGCCGATTGAGCAGTTCTTC,CASSLAAGGPIEQFF
-,-,TRBJ2-3,TRBV7-3,TGTGCCAGCAGCTTAACGGGACTGAGCACAGATACGCAGTATTTT,CASSLTGLSTDTQYF
-,-,TRBJ2-3,TRBV7-9,TGTGCCAGCAGCTCCCGTGATGGCGGGGCAACAGATACGCAGTATTTT,CASSSRDGGATDTQYF
once,-,TRBJ1-3,TRBV28,TGTGCCAGCAGTTTCGGAATCTCGGGAAACACCATATATTTT,CASSFGISGNTIYF
-,TRBD2,TRBJ2-7,TRBV30,TGTGCCTGGAGTGTAGCGGGGGGTCCCTACGAGCAGTACTTC,CAWSVAGGPYEQYF
-,-,TRBJ1-1,TRBV6-2/TRBV6-3,TGTGCCAGCAGTTACCCACCAGCGAACACTGAAGCTTTCTTT,CASSYPPANTEAFF
once,-,TRBJ2-2,TRBV2,TGTGCCAGCAGTGAACAGGCGGCCAACACCGGGGAGCTGTTTTTT,CASSEQAANTGELFF
-,-,TRBJ1-1,TRBV5-1,TGCGCCAGCAGCATGGATGCGGGCACTGAAGCTTTCTTT,CASSMDAGTEAFF
-,-,TRBJ1-6,TRBV30,TGTGCCTGGAGACGACCACCCCTCCACTTT,CAWRRPPLHF
-,-,TRBJ1-4,TRBV7-9,TGTGCCAGCAGCCCCTCCGGGACCGAGAGAGAAAAACTGTTTTTT,CASSPSGTEREKLFF
-,-,TRBJ2-3,TRBV7-9,TGTGTTTCGTATGGGGTATTCACAGATACGCAGTATTTT,CVSYGVFTDTQYF
-,TRBD1,TRBJ2-7,TRBV29-1,TGCAGCGCTTCTGGGACAGGGATAGGTTACGAGCAGTACTTC,CSASGTGIGYEQYF
-,-,TRBJ1-1,TRBV2,TGTGCCAGCATCCTGGGGGAGAACACTGAAGCTTTCTTT,CASILGENTEAFF
-,-,TRBJ2-3,TRBV5-1,TGCGCCAGCAGCTGGGGGTTAGGAGATACGCAGTATTTT,CASSWGLGDTQYF
-,-,TRBJ1-2,TRBV7-9,TGTGCCAGCAGCTTAGCTCCGTGGGATGGCTACACCTTC,CASSLAPWDGYTF
-,TRBD1,TRBJ2-2,TRBV7-9,TGTGCCAGCAGACCAGGTGACAGGGGGCTTGACGGGGAGCTGTTTTTT,CASRPGDRGLDGELFF